This section outlines one T cell receptor beta chain sequence together with its context. These data belong to a study of blood T cell repertoires in COVID-19. Across the study: PBMCs, B-cell-depleted T cells, or T cells provided the cDNA or gDNA that made up the material.

Libraries were prepared by immunoSEQ multiplex PCR; TCRdb keeps only in-frame clonotypes and omits some of them. The sample has around 230,000 clones, 81% seen once; the top ten hold about 7.4%. CDR1 is MNHEY and CDR2 is SVGAGI in the germline V gene. The CDR3 loop spans 12 amino acids. The V and J ends lost 5 bases and 6 bases respectively, with 8 bases between them. The chain has TRBV6-5 and TRBJ2-1; D is ambiguous. Specimen: peripheral blood. The receptor was derived from a woman older than 75 with acute or convalescent COVID-19. The CDR3 here is CASSTQSNEQFF. The CDR3 DNA reads as TGTGCCAGCAGTACACAGTCCAATGAGCAGTTCTTC.